This TCR beta chain was observed in a study of graft-versus-host responses after intestinal transplantation. Repertoires were generated with immunoSEQ multiplex PCR, while TCRdb's copy carries only in-frame clones and drops some. The sample has 15,000 to 20,000 clones, around 35% seen once. V lost 6 bases to trimming and J lost 1 base; unmatched junction nucleotides: 10. Germline assignment: CDR1 WSHSY and CDR2 SAAADI. The CDR3 loop spans 16 amino acids. The sequencing here drew on alloreactive CD4+ T cells from a mixed lymphocyte reaction culture, taken before transplantation. Regarding subset: CFSE-low proliferating T cells sorted from approximately 6-day pre-transplant mixed lymphocyte reaction (GvH or HvG direction). This clonotype was sampled from a human patient who was an organ donor for intestinal transplantation. V gene TRBV10-2 combines with J gene TRBJ2-5; 8 bases are a match to TRBD1. The CDR3 here is CASSPGRTGIQETQYF. CDR3 nucleotide sequence: TGCGCCAGCAGCCCAGGGCGGACAGGGATCCAAGAGACCCAGTACTTC.